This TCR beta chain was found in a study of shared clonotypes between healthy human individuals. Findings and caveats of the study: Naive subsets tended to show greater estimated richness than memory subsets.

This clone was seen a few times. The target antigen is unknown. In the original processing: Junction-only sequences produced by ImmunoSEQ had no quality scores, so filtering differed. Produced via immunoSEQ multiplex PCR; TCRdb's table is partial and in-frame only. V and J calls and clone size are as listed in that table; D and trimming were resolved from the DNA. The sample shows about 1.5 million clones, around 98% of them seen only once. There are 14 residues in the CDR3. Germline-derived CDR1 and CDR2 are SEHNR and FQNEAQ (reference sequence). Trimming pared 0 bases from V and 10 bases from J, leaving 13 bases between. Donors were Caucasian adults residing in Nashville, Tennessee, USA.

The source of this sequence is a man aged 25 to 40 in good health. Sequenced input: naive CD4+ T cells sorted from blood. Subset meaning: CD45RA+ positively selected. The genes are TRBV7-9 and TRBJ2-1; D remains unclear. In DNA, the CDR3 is TGTGCCAGCAGCTTAGCCACAGCATGGCCAGAGCAGTTCTTC. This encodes CASSLATAWPEQFF.